Shown below are 23 T cell receptor beta chains from a single sample sequenced in a study of blood T cell repertoires in COVID-19. Sequencing was performed with immunoSEQ multiplex PCR; in TCRdb, only in-frame clones are kept and a portion is missing. The data contain 150,000 to 200,000 clones, about three quarters of them singletons. The sequenced material came from peripheral blood. These receptors came from a woman aged 70 to 79 with acute or convalescent COVID-19.

This clone occurred a few times. The chain couples TRBV2 to TRBJ2-1, with a tentative D call TRBD2 (6 bases). Trimming left V 4 bases short and J 6 bases short, with 25 bases between. The V gene's germline CDR1 is SNHLY and CDR2 FYNNEI. CDR3 size: 18 residues. The chain's CDR3 is CASSGRGPLYLPSNEQFF. For the CDR3, the DNA is TGTGCCAGCAGTGGGCGGGGTCCCCTTTACCTACCTTCCAATGAGCAGTTCTTC.

The chain uses TRBV19 and TRBJ2-5; weak D call: TRBD2 (6 bases). This CDR3 has 12 residues. Germline CDR1 is LNHDA and CDR2 is SQIVND (reference sequence). The germline V and J ends were trimmed by 4 bases and 10 bases, with 13 bases remaining between them. The CDR3 region has the DNA TGTGCCAGTAGTACCCTTGGGCGGGACCAGTACTTC. Amino acid sequence: CASSTLGRDQYF.

This clone occurred a few times. The rearrangement joins TRBV10-3 to TRBJ2-2; 7 nucleotides match TRBD1. Germline trimming cut 5 bases from V and 5 bases from J; bases unmatched to any gene: 11. CDR3 size: 16 residues. CDR1 and CDR2 (germline): ENHRY, SYGVKD. CDR3 sequence reads: CAISSYQGVGTGELFF. In nucleotides, the CDR3 is TGTGCCATCAGTTCCTACCAGGGGGTAGGGACCGGGGAGCTGTTTTTT.

The V gene is TRBV3-1 (or the pseudogene TRBV3-2), the J gene TRBJ2-3; TRBD2 is a possible D gene (6 bases). CDR3 length equals 16 residues. Germline V lookup: CDR1 LGHDT, CDR2 YNNKEL (reference sequence). The V and J ends lost 0 bases and 7 bases respectively, with 17 bases between them. CDR3 DNA: TGTGCCAGCAGCCAAGATCTGGTGGGAGGCTTGAATACGCAGTATTTT. This codes for CASSQDLVGGLNTQYF.

The chain is built from TRBV20-1 and TRBJ2-4; 7 bases match TRBD1. Germline V CDR1 and CDR2: DFQATT, SNEGSKA (reference sequence). This CDR3 is built from 11 residues. The chain's CDR3 is CGDRESNIQYF. CDR3 DNA: TGCGGCGACAGGGAATCGAACATTCAGTACTTC.

The V gene is TRBV20-1, the J gene TRBJ2-5; D may be TRBD2 (6 bases). CDR1 DFQATT and CDR2 SNEGSKA come from the germline V gene (reference sequence). The CDR3 runs 13 residues. With 3 bases removed from V and 5 bases from J, the gap between germline ends came to 13 bases. CDR3 coding DNA: TGCAGTGCTAGTGGACTAAAATTGGAGACCCAGTACTTC. It codes for CSASGLKLETQYF.

This clone was seen a handful of times. The chain carries TRBV3-1 (or the pseudogene TRBV3-2) and TRBJ2-7, with D tentatively TRBD1 (6 bases). The CDR3 covers 11 residues. Germline V gene sequence: CDR1 LGHDT, CDR2 YNNKEL (reference sequence). V was shortened by 6 bases and J by 6 bases, with 9 bases between the two germline ends. The CDR3 nucleotides are TGTGCCAGCAGTTCAGGGGTCGAGCAGTACTTC. It encodes CASSSGVEQYF.

This clone was seen more than once but under ten times. V gene TRBV7-2 combines with J gene TRBJ2-7; 8 bases match TRBD1. Germline V lookup: CDR1 SGHTA, CDR2 FQGNSA. This CDR3 is 16 amino acids long. With V trimmed by 3 bases and J by 0 bases, 7 bases remained unmatched. The CDR3 DNA reads as TGTGCCAGCAGCTTTTGGACAGGGCCCAGCTCCTACGAGCAGTACTTC. Translated, it gives CASSFWTGPSSYEQYF.

This sequence joins TRBV19 and TRBJ1-1; D unresolved. The V and J ends lost 5 bases and 7 bases respectively, with 11 bases between them. This CDR3 has 12 residues. The germline CDR1 and CDR2 sequences are LNHDA and SQIVND (reference sequence). The CDR3 reads CASSYNIGEAFF. CDR3 sequence (DNA): TGTGCCAGTAGTTATAACATTGGTGAAGCTTTCTTT.

This clone appeared once. This chain uses TRBV7-8 with TRBJ2-7; 7 positions agree with TRBD1. V was pared by 5 bases and J by 6 bases, with 10 bases of the junction left unmatched. This CDR3 spans 14 amino acids. Germline CDR1 is SGHVS and CDR2 is FQNEAQ. The CDR3 DNA sequence: TGTGCCAGCAGCCCCACCGACAGGGAAGGCGAGCAGTACTTC. As protein: CASSPTDREGEQYF.

This chain connects TRBV7-2 to TRBJ1-3, with D possibly being TRBD1 (6 bases). V lost 5 bases and J lost 1, with 15 bases in between. From germline, CDR1 is SGHTA and CDR2 FQGNSA. There are 16 residues in the CDR3. CDR3 nucleotides: TGTGCCAGCAGCCTACACAGGGCCCAATCTGGAAACACCATATATTTT. The encoded protein is CASSLHRAQSGNTIYF.

The V and J genes are TRBV15 and TRBJ2-5; D uncertain. In germline, CDR1 is LNHNV, CDR2 YYDKDF (reference sequence). The CDR3 has 16 amino acids. V was trimmed by 0 bases and J by 2 bases, leaving 13 bases between them. CDR3 sequence (DNA): TGTGCCACCAGCAGAGATGAGTTTGGTATACAAGAGACCCAGTACTTC. This codes for CATSRDEFGIQETQYF.

In nucleotides, the CDR3 is TGTGCCAGCAGATCCGGGACAGGGGGCGGTCAGCCCCAGCATTTT. Its translation: CASRSGTGGGQPQHF. The V gene is TRBV2, the J gene TRBJ1-5; 12 bases match TRBD1. Per the germline V gene, CDR1 is SNHLY and CDR2 is FYNNEI. There are 15 residues in the CDR3. V shed 6 bases, J shed 6 bases, and the junction held 6 bases outside the gene matches. Based on the CDR3 plus reference TRBV2 and TRBJ1-5, the full variable domain is EPEVTQTPSHQVTQMGQEVILRCVPISNHLYFYWYRQILGQKVEFLVSFYNNEISEKSEIFDDQFSVERPDGSNFTLKIRSTKLEDSAMYFCASRSGTGGGQPQHFGDGTRLSIL.

The CDR3 sequence is CASSLVGRVNTEAFF. CDR3 bases: TGTGCCAGCAGCTTGGTGGGCAGGGTGAACACTGAAGCTTTCTTT. V usage is TRBV5-4 and J usage is TRBJ1-1; possibly TRBD1 for D (5 bases). The CDR3 loop spans 15 amino acids. Trimming removed 0 bases from V and 0 bases from J, with 9 bases in between. Per germline, CDR1 SGHNT and CDR2 YYREEE (reference sequence).

The chain has TRBV7-2 and TRBJ1-1; no clear D gene. The germline V and J ends were trimmed by 5 bases and 7 bases, with 14 bases remaining between them. The CDR3 runs to 13 residues. The germline gives CDR1 SGHTA, CDR2 FQGNSA. The CDR3 here is CASSRQRGIEAFF. For the CDR3, the DNA is TGTGCCAGCAGCCGTCAGAGAGGGATTGAAGCTTTCTTT.

The J gene is TRBJ2-7, the V gene TRBV6-5; 8 bases map to TRBD2. The V gene end was trimmed by 6 bases and the J gene end by 0 bases; junction bases not matched to a gene: 4. This CDR3 spans 14 amino acids. Germline V gene data show CDR1 as MNHEY and CDR2 as SVGAGI. The CDR3 loop reads CASRASGSSYEQYF. The CDR3 DNA follows: TGTGCCAGCAGGGCAAGCGGGAGCTCCTACGAGCAGTACTTC.

The rearrangement links TRBV3-1 (or the pseudogene TRBV3-2) to TRBJ1-3, with D unresolved. Germline CDR1 reads LGHDT; CDR2 reads YNNKEL (reference sequence). CDR3 length equals 14 residues. Deletions cut 2 bases from V and 3 bases from J, with 8 bases between. The CDR3 loop is CASSQPEFGNTIYF. For the CDR3, the DNA is TGTGCCAGCAGCCAACCCGAGTTTGGAAACACCATATATTTT.

V gene TRBV5-4 combines with J gene TRBJ2-1; 10 nucleotides line up with TRBD2. Germline CDR1 SGHNT, CDR2 YYREEE (reference sequence). This CDR3 contains 19 residues. J gave up 9 bases and V 2 bases, and 20 bases lay outside the gene matches. The CDR3 sequence is CASSFSQGYLAGELGEQFF. CDR3 coding DNA: TGTGCCAGCAGCTTTTCTCAAGGATATCTAGCGGGAGAGTTAGGTGAGCAGTTCTTC. Full variable domain (missing parts from reference TRBV5-4 and TRBJ2-1): ETGVTQSPTHLIKTRGQQVTLRCSSQSGHNTVSWYQQALGQGPQFIFQYYREEENGRGNFPPRFSGLQFPNYSSELNVNALELDDSALYLCASSFSQGYLAGELGEQFFGPGTRLTVL.

V usage is TRBV5-1 and J usage is TRBJ2-7; TRBD1 matches 11 bases. CDR1 SGHRS and CDR2 YFSETQ come from the germline V gene. The J segment lost 4 bases and the V segment lost 4 bases, leaving 7 bases of the junction unmatched. This CDR3 is 15 amino acids long. This chain's CDR3 is CASSVSGTGGYEQYF. CDR3 nucleotide sequence: TGCGCCAGCAGCGTATCCGGGACAGGGGGATACGAGCAGTACTTC.

CDR3 amino acids: CASSSLETGNRQFF. The CDR3 DNA reads as TGCGCCAGCAGCTCGCTCGAGACAGGGAATCGCCAGTTCTTC. V and J are TRBV5-1 and TRBJ2-1; TRBD1 agrees at 7 bases. Germline V gene sequence: CDR1 SGHRS, CDR2 YFSETQ. This CDR3 has 14 residues. V lost 3 bases, J lost 13 bases, and 13 bases stayed unmatched.

In DNA form, the CDR3 reads TGTGCCACCTCCCGGACAGGCGGATTGCGGGACACCATATATTTT. The encoded protein is CATSRTGGLRDTIYF. The chain combines TRBV15 with TRBJ1-3; 7 bases line up with TRBD1. Trimming at V came to 8 bases and at J to 8 bases, leaving 15 bases not matched to a gene. There are 15 residues in the CDR3. Germline-derived CDR1 and CDR2 are LNHNV and YYDKDF (reference sequence). The full variable domain, its missing parts supplied by reference TRBV15 and TRBJ1-3, is DAMVIQNPRYQVTQFGKPVTLSCSQTLNHNVMYWYQQKSSQAPKLLFHYYDKDFNNEADTPDNFQSRRPNTSFCFLDIRSPGLGDTAMYLCATSRTGGLRDTIYFGEGSWLTVV.

In its sample, this clone was seen a few times. The V call is TRBV18, the J call TRBJ2-1, with D possibly being TRBD1 (5 bases). Deletions cut 6 bases from V and 10 bases from J, with 16 bases between. The length of the CDR3 is 13 residues. Germline CDR1 and CDR2: KGHSH and LQKENI. The chain's CDR3 is CASSRQLEGEQFF. The DNA for the CDR3 is TGTGCCAGCTCGCGACAGCTAGAAGGAGAGCAGTTCTTC.

The rearrangement uses TRBV10-2 and TRBJ1-5; perhaps TRBD1 as D (6 bases). Germline-derived CDR1 and CDR2 are WSHSY and SAAADI. Deletions cut 2 bases from V and 1 base from J, with 15 bases between. The CDR3 has 17 amino acids. CDR3 nucleotide sequence: TGCGCCAGCAGTGAGCCGGGACATTTCACGAGCAATCAGCCCCAGCATTTT. It translates to CASSEPGHFTSNQPQHF.